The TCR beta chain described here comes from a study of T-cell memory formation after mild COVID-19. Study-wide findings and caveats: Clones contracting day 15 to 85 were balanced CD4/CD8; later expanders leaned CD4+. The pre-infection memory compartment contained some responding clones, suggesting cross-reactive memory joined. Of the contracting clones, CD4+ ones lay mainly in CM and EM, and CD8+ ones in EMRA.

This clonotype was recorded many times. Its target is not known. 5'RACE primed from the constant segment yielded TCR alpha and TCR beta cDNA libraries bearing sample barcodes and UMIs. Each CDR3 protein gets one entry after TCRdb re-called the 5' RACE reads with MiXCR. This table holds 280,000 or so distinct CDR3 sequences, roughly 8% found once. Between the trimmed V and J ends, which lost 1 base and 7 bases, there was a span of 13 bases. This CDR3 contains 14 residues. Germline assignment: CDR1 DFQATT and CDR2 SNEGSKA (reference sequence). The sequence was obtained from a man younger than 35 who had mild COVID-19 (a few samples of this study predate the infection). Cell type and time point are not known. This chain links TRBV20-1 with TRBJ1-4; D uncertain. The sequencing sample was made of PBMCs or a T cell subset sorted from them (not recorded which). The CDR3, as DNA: TGCAGTGCTAGAGGGACCATCCTCGGTGAAAAACTGTTTTTT. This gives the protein CSARGTILGEKLFF.